This is a list of T cell receptor beta chains from one sample in a study of cytomegalovirus exposure and HLA in healthy donors. This table comes from immunoSEQ multiplex PCR, and its TCRdb copy is limited to in-frame clones, with some not included. Of fewer than 300,000 clones listed, 86% are singletons. Sample: PBMCs. The receptors shown here come from a middle-aged man in good health and CMV-seropositive. CDR3s include the opening cysteine and the closing phenylalanine or tryptophan. A D gene is named only where the DNA matches it firmly. The listing skips clone size in some rows; elsewhere it reads once, few, many or a size class.

v_gene	abundance	d_gene	j_gene	CDR3nt	CDR3aa
TRBV5-1	once	TRBD1	TRBJ2-3	TGCGCCAGCAGCCTACAGGGGGCGCCGACAGATACGCAGTATTTT	CASSLQGAPTDTQYF
TRBV19	.	.	TRBJ1-5	TGTGCCAGTACGGGAGGGTTTGGGCTGCAGCCCCAGCATTTT	CASTGGFGLQPQHF
TRBV4-1	.	TRBD2	TRBJ2-7	TGCGCCAGCAGCCAAAGTAGCGGGAGGGCTTTGTACGAGCAGTACTTC	CASSQSSGRALYEQYF
TRBV27	.	TRBD1	TRBJ1-1	TGTGCCAGCAGTTTATCGTCCAGGGGGAGAACTGAAGCTTTCTTT	CASSLSSRGRTEAFF
TRBV11-2	few	.	TRBJ2-1	TGTGCCAGCAGCCCACACAGCTACTCCTACAATGAGCAGTTCTTC	CASSPHSYSYNEQFF
TRBV19	.	TRBD2	TRBJ2-1	TGTGCCAGTAGTACTAGCGGGGGGGTGGGTGAGCAGTTCTTC	CASSTSGGVGEQFF
TRBV27	once	.	TRBJ2-5	TGTGCCAGCAGTTTACTATCGGGAAAAGAGACCCAGTACTTC	CASSLLSGKETQYF
TRBV29-1	.	.	TRBJ2-5	TGCAGCGTAAGACAGGCGGGCAGAGAGACCCAGTACTTC	CSVRQAGRETQYF
TRBV2	.	.	TRBJ2-2	TGTGCCAGCAGTGTACAGGGTCGGGCCGGGGAGCTGTTTTTT	CASSVQGRAGELFF
TRBV28	.	TRBD1	TRBJ2-2	TGTGCCAGCAAAAAAAGACAGGGTTACACCGGGGAGCTGTTTTTT	CASKKRQGYTGELFF
TRBV4-2	few	.	TRBJ1-5	TGTGCCAGCAGCCCTTCGACAGGACTTTTCGGGAACCAGCATTTT	CASSPSTGLFGNQHF
TRBV18	.	.	TRBJ1-1	TGTGCCAGCTCACCGGACTTGACAGGAGTGAACACTGAAGCTTTCTTT	CASSPDLTGVNTEAFF
TRBV10-3	few	TRBD1	TRBJ1-1	TGTGCCATCAGACCCGACAGGGGGGAAGCTTTCTTT	CAIRPDRGEAFF
TRBV28	.	TRBD1	TRBJ1-2	TGTGCCAGCAGCTGGGCCGTAACAGGGGGTTATGGCTACACCTTC	CASSWAVTGGYGYTF
TRBV5-1	.	TRBD2	TRBJ2-7	TGCGCCAGCAGCTTCTACGGCGGGAGTTCCTACGAGCAGTACTTC	CASSFYGGSSYEQYF
TRBV7-3	.	TRBD2	TRBJ2-2	TGTGCCAGCAGCTTAGGGGGCGGGAGGGCCGGGGAGCTGTTTTTT	CASSLGGGRAGELFF
TRBV29-1	.	TRBD2	TRBJ2-3	TGCAGCGCCCCCCCTAGCGGGAGAACAGATACGCAGTATTTT	CSAPPSGRTDTQYF
TRBV5-1	.	.	TRBJ2-7	TGCGCCAGCAGCCCCTTGGGGCCCACCTACGAGCAGTACTTC	CASSPLGPTYEQYF
TRBV28	.	TRBD1	TRBJ2-1	TGTGCCAGCAGGGCGCCCAGGACAGGGGTCAATGAGCAGTTCTTC	CASRAPRTGVNEQFF
TRBV7-9	.	.	TRBJ2-1	TGTGCCAGCAGCCCTGGGGGGGGCCGGGGCAATGAGCAGTTCTTC	CASSPGGGRGNEQFF
TRBV7-9	.	.	TRBJ2-7	TGTGCCAGCAGCAAACGACAGGAGAGCTCCTACGAGCAGTACTTC	CASSKRQESSYEQYF
TRBV9	.	.	TRBJ2-7	TGTGCCAGCAGCGTAGTGCCTGACTACGAGCAGTACTTC	CASSVVPDYEQYF
TRBV5-4	.	TRBD2	TRBJ2-7	TGTGCCAGCAGCCCTGGACTAGCTTTGCAGTACTTC	CASSPGLALQYF
TRBV4-1	.	TRBD2	TRBJ2-1	TGCGCCAGCAGCCAGAGTAGCGGGAGGGTTGCATACAATGAGCAGTTCTTC	CASSQSSGRVAYNEQFF
TRBV10-3	.	.	TRBJ2-2	TGTGCCATCGGGCCGAACACCGGGGAGCTGTTTTTT	CAIGPNTGELFF
TRBV7-3	once	.	TRBJ2-7	TGTGCCAGCAGCTTAACCGCTAACTACGAGCAGTACTTC	CASSLTANYEQYF
TRBV5-1	once	TRBD1	TRBJ2-1	TGCGCCAGCAGCCGGTCCGGGACAGGGACCTACAATGAGCAGTTCTTC	CASSRSGTGTYNEQFF
TRBV21-1	.	.	TRBJ2-6	TGTGCCAGCAGCAGCCACAGGGGGTCTGGGGCCAACGTCCTGACTTTC	CASSSHRGSGANVLTF
TRBV28	.	.	TRBJ1-2	TGTGCCAGCAGGTGGCAAAGTCTTGGCTACACCTTC	CASRWQSLGYTF
TRBV30	.	TRBD1	TRBJ1-5	TGTGCCTGGAGCTCCGGGACAGTTAGCAATCAGCCCCAGCATTTT	CAWSSGTVSNQPQHF
TRBV5-1	.	TRBD1	TRBJ2-2	TGCGCCAGCAGCTTGGATGGACAGGGGACCGGGGAGCTGTTTTTT	CASSLDGQGTGELFF
TRBV29-1	.	TRBD2	TRBJ2-3	TGCAGCGCCCCCCGGGAGGAGGATGGGGATACGCAGTATTTT	CSAPREEDGDTQYF
TRBV7-8	.	.	TRBJ2-3	TGTGCCAGCAGCTTAGGTTCGCGGGCCATAGGGGATACGCAGTATTTT	CASSLGSRAIGDTQYF
TRBV20-1	.	.	TRBJ2-4	TGCAGTGCTACCATCAAAAACATTCAGTACTTC	CSATIKNIQYF
TRBV6-6	.	TRBD1	TRBJ1-5	TGTGCCAGCAGTTATGGAGAGACAGGGTCGGTTCAGCCCCAGCATTTT	CASSYGETGSVQPQHF
TRBV7-7	.	.	TRBJ2-1	TGTGCTAGCAGCTTAAGGGCAGGGCGCAATGAGCAGTTCTTC	CASSLRAGRNEQFF
TRBV2	.	.	TRBJ2-4	TGTGCCAGCAGTCGGGACACCAAAAACATTCAGTACTTC	CASSRDTKNIQYF
TRBV6-4	.	TRBD2	TRBJ2-3	TGTGCCAGCAGCCAGACTAGCGTGGATACGCAGTATTTT	CASSQTSVDTQYF
TRBV28	.	.	TRBJ1-2	TGTGCCAGCAGTTTCAGGAACTATGGCTACACCTTC	CASSFRNYGYTF
TRBV9	.	.	TRBJ2-5	TGTGCCAGCAGCGTAGTTGGAGCGGGCCAAGAGACCCAGTACTTC	CASSVVGAGQETQYF
TRBV27	.	TRBD2	TRBJ2-1	TGTGCCAGCAGTTTATTCTATAGGGTAGCGGGAGGGAACAATGAGCAGTTCTTC	CASSLFYRVAGGNNEQFF
TRBV28	.	TRBD1	TRBJ1-1	TGTGCCAGCACAAGTTTGGACAGGGAGAACACTGAAGCTTTCTTT	CASTSLDRENTEAFF
TRBV19	once	TRBD1	TRBJ1-2	TGTGCCAGTAGTAACCGGGACAGGGTATCATATGGCTACACCTTC	CASSNRDRVSYGYTF
TRBV4-2	once	TRBD2	TRBJ2-7	TGTGCCAGCAGTCCTGAGGTCCCGGGACTAACCTACGAGCAGTACTTC	CASSPEVPGLTYEQYF
TRBV19	.	TRBD1	TRBJ1-5	TGTGCCAGTAGGACAGGGGGCATCCAGCCCCAGCATTTT	CASRTGGIQPQHF
TRBV5-1	.	TRBD2	TRBJ2-3	TGCGCCAGCAGCTGGACTAGCGGGATCACAGATACGCAGTATTTT	CASSWTSGITDTQYF
TRBV28	.	TRBD1	TRBJ2-4	TGTGCCAGCAGTCCCGACAGGGCCACCCTACTAGCCAAAAACATTCAGTACTTC	CASSPDRATLLAKNIQYF
TRBV5-1	.	TRBD1	TRBJ1-2	TGCGCCAGCGCCTCGGGACAGGGCCCCTATGGCTACACCTTC	CASASGQGPYGYTF
TRBV27	.	.	TRBJ2-5	TGTGCCAGCAGTCCCATTACGGGGGTGGGCAGGGCAGGAGAGACCCAGTACTTC	CASSPITGVGRAGETQYF
TRBV5-1	.	.	TRBJ2-1	TGCGCCAGCAGCTCTAAAGCGGACTCCTACAATGAGCAGTTCTTC	CASSSKADSYNEQFF
TRBV14	.	.	TRBJ1-4	TGTGCCAGCAGCCAAGCGCTAGAGATTGCAACTAATGAAAAACTGTTTTTT	CASSQALEIATNEKLFF
TRBV4-2	.	.	TRBJ2-7	TGTGCCAGCAGCCAAGATGTCGGATCTCCAGGGCCCCGCTACGAGCAGTACTTC	CASSQDVGSPGPRYEQYF
TRBV28	.	TRBD2	TRBJ2-3	TGTGCCAGCAGTTTAGGCACAGCCGGGACTAGCGGGAGTGCAGATACGCAGTATTTT	CASSLGTAGTSGSADTQYF
TRBV7-9	.	.	TRBJ1-4	TGTGCCAGCAGCTTAGCGCTGGACAGCGAGGAAAAACTGTTTTTT	CASSLALDSEEKLFF
TRBV5-4	.	TRBD1	TRBJ1-1	TGTGCCAGCAGGTCCCGGACAGGGGGTGGCACTGAAGCTTTCTTT	CASRSRTGGGTEAFF
TRBV28	.	TRBD1	TRBJ2-7	TGTGCCAGCAGCCCTTGGAGAACAGGGGTTCGCGAGCAGTACTTC	CASSPWRTGVREQYF
TRBV4-1	.	.	TRBJ1-4	TGCGCCAGCAGCCAGGGGGCCGGGACGGTAAATGAAAAACTGTTTTTT	CASSQGAGTVNEKLFF